What follows is one T cell receptor (beta chain) and its context. Its antigen remains unknown. The sample belongs to a study of cytomegalovirus exposure and HLA in healthy donors. The study, taken as a whole, reports: HLA alleles showed associations with 16,951 TCR beta sequences in a later analysis, at a 0.05 false discovery rate. High specificity and sensitivity for cytomegalovirus status were reported for the classifier. Generally TCR sequences proved uncommon, though certain public TCRs appeared in numerous donors. The study had only CMV serostatus as immune exposure information.

Germline-derived CDR1 and CDR2 are GTSNPN and SVGIG (reference sequence). The V end lost 1 base, the J end lost 5 bases, and 9 bases lay between the germline ends. CDR3 length: 12 amino acids. The PCR had 60 Vbeta and 13 Jbeta primers. Method: immunoSEQ multiplex PCR; TCRdb's copy keeps in-frame clones and lacks some. This table holds about 160,000 clones, roughly three quarters found once. This chain uses TRBV30 with TRBJ2-7; D perhaps matches TRBD1 (5 bases). Sequenced material: PBMCs. The TCR originated in a male donor in good health and CMV-seropositive. The CDR3 DNA reads TGTGCCTGGAGTGCCCAGGGCCACGAGCAGTACTTC. It specifies CAWSAQGHEQYF.